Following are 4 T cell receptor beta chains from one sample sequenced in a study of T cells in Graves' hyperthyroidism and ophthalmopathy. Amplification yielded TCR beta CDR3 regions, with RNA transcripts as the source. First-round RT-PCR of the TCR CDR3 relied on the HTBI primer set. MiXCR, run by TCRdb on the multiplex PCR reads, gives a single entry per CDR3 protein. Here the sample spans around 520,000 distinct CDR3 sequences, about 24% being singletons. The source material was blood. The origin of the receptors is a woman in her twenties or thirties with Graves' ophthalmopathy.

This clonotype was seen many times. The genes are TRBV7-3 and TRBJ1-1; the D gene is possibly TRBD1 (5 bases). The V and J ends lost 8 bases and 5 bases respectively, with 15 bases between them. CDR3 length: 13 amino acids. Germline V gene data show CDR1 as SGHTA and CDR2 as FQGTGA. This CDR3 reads CASSQEVHTEAFF. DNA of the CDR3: TGTGCCAGCTCACAGGAGGTTCATACTGAAGCTTTCTTT.

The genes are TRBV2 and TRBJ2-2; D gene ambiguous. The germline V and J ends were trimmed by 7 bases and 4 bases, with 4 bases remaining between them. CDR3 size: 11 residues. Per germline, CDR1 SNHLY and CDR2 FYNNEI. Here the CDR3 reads CASMGTGELFF. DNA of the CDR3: TGTGCCAGCATGGGCACCGGGGAGCTGTTTTTT.

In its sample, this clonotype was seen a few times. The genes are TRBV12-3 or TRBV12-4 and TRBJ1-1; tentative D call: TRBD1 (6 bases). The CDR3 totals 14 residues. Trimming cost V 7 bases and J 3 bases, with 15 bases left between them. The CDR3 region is CASTLRGGDTEAFF. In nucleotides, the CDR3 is TGTGCCAGCACCCTGAGGGGGGGGGACACTGAAGCTTTCTTT.

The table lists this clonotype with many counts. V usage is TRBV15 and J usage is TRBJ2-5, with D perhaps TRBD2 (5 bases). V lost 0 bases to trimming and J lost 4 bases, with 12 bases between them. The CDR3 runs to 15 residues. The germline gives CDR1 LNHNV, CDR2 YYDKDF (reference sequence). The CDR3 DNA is TGTGCCACCAGCAGAGATGGGCGGGCGGGAGAGACCCAGTACTTC. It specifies CATSRDGRAGETQYF. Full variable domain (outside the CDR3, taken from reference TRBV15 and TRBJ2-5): DAMVIQNPRYQVTQFGKPVTLSCSQTLNHNVMYWYQQKSSQAPKLLFHYYDKDFNNEADTPDNFQSRRPNTSFCFLDIRSPGLGDTAMYLCATSRDGRAGETQYFGPGTRLLVL.